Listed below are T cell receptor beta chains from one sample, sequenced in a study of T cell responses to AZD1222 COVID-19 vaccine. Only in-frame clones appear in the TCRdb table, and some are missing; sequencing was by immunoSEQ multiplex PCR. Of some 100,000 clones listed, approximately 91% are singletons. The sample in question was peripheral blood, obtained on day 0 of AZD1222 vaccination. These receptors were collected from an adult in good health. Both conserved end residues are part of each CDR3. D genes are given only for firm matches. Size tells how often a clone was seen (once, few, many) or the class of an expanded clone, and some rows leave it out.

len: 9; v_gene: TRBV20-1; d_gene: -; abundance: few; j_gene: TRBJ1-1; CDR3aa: CSARTEAFF; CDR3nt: TGCAGTGCTAGGACCGAAGCTTTCTTT
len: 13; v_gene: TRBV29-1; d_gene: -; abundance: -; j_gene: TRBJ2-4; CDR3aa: CSVEWQGGNIQYF; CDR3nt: TGCAGCGTTGAATGGCAGGGGGGGAACATTCAGTACTTC
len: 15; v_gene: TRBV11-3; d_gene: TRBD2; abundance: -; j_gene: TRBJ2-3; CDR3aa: CASSFGGFGTDTQYF; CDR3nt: TGTGCCAGCAGCTTCGGGGGGTTTGGCACAGATACGCAGTATTTT
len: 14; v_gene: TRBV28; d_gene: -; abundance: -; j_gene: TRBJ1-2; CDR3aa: CASRSPRRSYGYTF; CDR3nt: TGTGCCAGCAGATCCCCGCGAAGGTCCTATGGCTACACCTTC
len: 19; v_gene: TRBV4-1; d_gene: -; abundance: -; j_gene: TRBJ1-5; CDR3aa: CASSQVWGHIGRGNQPQHF; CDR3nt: TGCGCCAGCAGCCAAGTGTGGGGCCATATTGGGAGGGGGAATCAGCCCCAGCATTTT
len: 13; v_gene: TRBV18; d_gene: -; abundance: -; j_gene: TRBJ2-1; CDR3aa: CASSAGRNNEQFF; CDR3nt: TGTGCCAGCTCGGCGGGACGGAACAATGAGCAGTTCTTC
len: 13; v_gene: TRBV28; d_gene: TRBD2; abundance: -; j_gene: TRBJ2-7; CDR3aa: CASSFGGGGRTTF; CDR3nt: TGTGCCAGCAGTTTCGGGGGGGGCGGGAGAACCACCTTC
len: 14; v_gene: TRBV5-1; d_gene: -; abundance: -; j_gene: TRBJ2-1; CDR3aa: CASSFGDTYNEQFF; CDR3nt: TGCGCCAGCAGCTTCGGGGATACCTACAATGAGCAGTTCTTC
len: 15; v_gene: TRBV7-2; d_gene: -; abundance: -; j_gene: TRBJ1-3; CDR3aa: CASSTPGRVGNTIYF; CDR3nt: TGTGCCAGCAGCACCCCGGGCAGGGTAGGAAACACCATATATTTT
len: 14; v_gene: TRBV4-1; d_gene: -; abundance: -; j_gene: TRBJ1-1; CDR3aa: CASSQRTANTEAFF; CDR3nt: TGCGCCAGCAGCCAAAGGACAGCGAACACTGAAGCTTTCTTT
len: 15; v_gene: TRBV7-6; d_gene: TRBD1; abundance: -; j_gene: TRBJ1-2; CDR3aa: CASSSRTGIKDGYTF; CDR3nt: TGTGCCAGCAGCTCCCGGACAGGGATCAAAGATGGCTACACCTTC
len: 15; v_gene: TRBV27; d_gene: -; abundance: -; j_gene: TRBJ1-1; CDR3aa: CASSLSIGMNTEAFF; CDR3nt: TGTGCCAGCAGTTTATCGATTGGAATGAACACTGAAGCTTTCTTT
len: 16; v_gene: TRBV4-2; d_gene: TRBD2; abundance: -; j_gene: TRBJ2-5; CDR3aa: CASSQGRTSGRETQYF; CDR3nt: TGTGCCAGCAGCCAAGGACGCACTAGCGGACGAGAGACCCAGTACTTC
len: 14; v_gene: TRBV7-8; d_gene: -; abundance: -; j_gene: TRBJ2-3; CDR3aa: CASSPGEYTDTQYF; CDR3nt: TGTGCCAGCAGCCCCGGGGAGTACACAGATACGCAGTATTTT
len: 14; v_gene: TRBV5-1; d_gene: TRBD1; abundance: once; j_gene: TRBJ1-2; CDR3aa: CASTATPGQGPITF; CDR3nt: TGCGCCAGCACCGCAACCCCGGGACAGGGGCCGATCACCTTC
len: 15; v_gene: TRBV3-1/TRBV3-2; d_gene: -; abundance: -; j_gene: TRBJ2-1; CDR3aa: CASSQTESSYNEQFF; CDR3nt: TGTGCCAGCAGCCAGACAGAAAGCTCCTACAATGAGCAGTTCTTC
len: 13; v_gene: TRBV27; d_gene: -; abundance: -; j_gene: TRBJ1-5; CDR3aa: CASRPKGREPQHF; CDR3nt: TGTGCCAGCAGACCCAAGGGTAGGGAGCCCCAGCATTTT
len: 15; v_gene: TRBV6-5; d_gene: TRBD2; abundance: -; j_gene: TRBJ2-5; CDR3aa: CASRRTSWIQETQYF; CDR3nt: TGTGCCAGCAGGAGGACTAGCTGGATCCAAGAGACCCAGTACTTC
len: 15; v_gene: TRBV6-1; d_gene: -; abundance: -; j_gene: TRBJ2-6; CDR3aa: CASSDRGAGANVLTF; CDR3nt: TGTGCCAGCAGTGACCGGGGAGCTGGGGCCAACGTCCTGACTTTC
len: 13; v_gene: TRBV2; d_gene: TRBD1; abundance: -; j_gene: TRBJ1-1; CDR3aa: CARSRDRGTEAFF; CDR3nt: TGTGCCAGGTCCCGGGACAGGGGCACTGAAGCTTTCTTT